This T cell receptor (beta chain) was identified during a study of blood T cell repertoires in COVID-19. Overall study context: COVID-19 samples from acute and convalescent phases originated in the United States, Italy and Spain. PBMCs, B-cell-depleted T cells, or T cells provided the cDNA or gDNA that made up the material.

Germline CDR1 and CDR2: LNHNV and YYDKDF (reference sequence). V was pared by 1 base and J by 6 bases, with 7 bases of the junction left unmatched. CDR3 size: 16 residues. This clone appeared once. Using immunoSEQ multiplex PCR, the repertoire was profiled, and TCRdb retains in-frame clones only, with some absent. The repertoire holds 92,000 or so clones, about two thirds seen once, with roughly 14% in the top ten. Sequenced input: peripheral blood. V gene TRBV15 combines with J gene TRBJ1-4; 8 bases match TRBD1. This sequence was found in a woman of 80 years or more with acute or convalescent COVID-19. The CDR3: CATSRGRTGRDEKLFF. The CDR3 DNA reads as TGTGCCACCAGCAGAGGCAGGACAGGGAGGGATGAAAAACTGTTTTTT. Drawing the rest from reference TRBV15 and TRBJ1-4, the complete variable domain is DAMVIQNPRYQVTQFGKPVTLSCSQTLNHNVMYWYQQKSSQAPKLLFHYYDKDFNNEADTPDNFQSRRPNTSFCFLDIRSPGLGDTAMYLCATSRGRTGRDEKLFFGSGTQLSVL.